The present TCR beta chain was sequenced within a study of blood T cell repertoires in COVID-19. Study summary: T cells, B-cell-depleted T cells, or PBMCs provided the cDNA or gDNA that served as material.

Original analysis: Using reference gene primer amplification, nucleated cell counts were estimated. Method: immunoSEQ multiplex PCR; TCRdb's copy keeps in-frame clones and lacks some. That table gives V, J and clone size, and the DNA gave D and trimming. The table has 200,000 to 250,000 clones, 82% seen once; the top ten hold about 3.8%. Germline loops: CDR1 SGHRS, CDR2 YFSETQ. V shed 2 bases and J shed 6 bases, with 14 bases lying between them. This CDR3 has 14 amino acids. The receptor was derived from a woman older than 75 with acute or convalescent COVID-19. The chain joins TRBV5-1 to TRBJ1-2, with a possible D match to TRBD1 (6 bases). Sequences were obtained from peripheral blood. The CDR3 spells CASSLLQGINGYTF. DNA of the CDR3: TGCGCCAGCAGCTTATTACAGGGAATCAATGGCTACACCTTC.